The 27 T cell receptor beta chains listed next were all sequenced from one sample in a study of T-cell reconstitution after alpha-beta-depleted transplantation in children. The TCRbeta library was prepared with unique molecular identifiers. One entry per CDR3 protein, called by TCRdb with MiXCR from the PCR reads. In the table there are about 240,000 distinct CDR3 sequences, roughly 26% of which are singletons. This specimen consisted of PBMCs, obtained before TCRalphabeta/CD19-depleted stem cell transplant. The receptors come from a girl aged 2-10 years with Fanconi anemia, due to receive a stem cell transplant.

This clonotype was counted only a few times. The J gene is TRBJ1-1, the V gene TRBV21-1. TRBV21-1 is assigned pseudogene status. This CDR3 is built from 16 residues. The CDR3 is CASSKESRRFNTEAFF. In nucleotides, the CDR3 is TGTGCCAGCAGCAAAGAAAGCCGACGATTTAACACTGAAGCTTTCTTT.

The chain joins TRBV20-1 to TRBJ2-7, with TRBD1 identical over 7 bases. The germline V gene has CDR1 DFQATT and CDR2 SNEGSKA (reference sequence). The junction had 8 bases not matched to a gene; V was cut back by 0 bases and J by 3 bases. This CDR3 contains 15 residues. CDR3 sequence reads: CSARDIGQVIYEQYF. CDR3 DNA: TGCAGTGCTAGAGATATTGGACAGGTCATCTACGAGCAGTACTTC.

This clonotype was seen a few times. V usage is TRBV7-6 and J usage is TRBJ2-5, with 9 bases lining up with TRBD2. CDR1 and CDR2 (germline): SGHVS, FNYEAQ. The CDR3 has 15 amino acids. V lost 3 bases, J lost 2 bases, and 4 bases stayed unmatched. The CDR3 DNA is TGTGCCAGCAGCTTCGGCGGGGGGGTGCAAGAGACCCAGTACTTC. Residues: CASSFGGGVQETQYF. Complete variable domain (other parts from reference TRBV7-6 and TRBJ2-5): GAGVSQSPRYKVTKRGQDVALRCDPISGHVSLYWYRQALGQGPEFLTYFNYEAQQDKSGLPNDRFSAERPEGSISTLTIQRTEQRDSAMYRCASSFGGGVQETQYFGPGTRLLVL.

A word on this clonotype: The final CDR3 position lacks the conserved phenylalanine or tryptophan, pointing to a likely read error. The chain recombines TRBV29-1 with TRBJ1-2; 12 bases fit TRBD1. Per germline, CDR1 SQVTM and CDR2 ANQGSEA. This CDR3 contains 15 residues. V lost 7 bases, J lost 4 bases, and 10 bases stayed unmatched. The CDR3 spells CSAPGQGAEGYGYTY. The DNA for the CDR3 is TGCAGCGCCCCGGGACAGGGGGCGGAAGGCTATGGCTACACCTAC.

The chain has TRBV12-3 or TRBV12-4 and TRBJ2-1; 10 bases align to TRBD2. The CDR3 length is 18 residues. Trimming took 3 bases from V and 0 from J; bases not matched to a gene: 8. This chain's CDR3 is CASSFQLAGDSSYNEQFF. The CDR3 DNA reads as TGTGCCAGCAGTTTTCAGCTAGCGGGGGATAGCTCCTACAATGAGCAGTTCTTC.

On this clonotype: A much larger clone lies a single base off, so this may be a read error. No conserved phenylalanine or tryptophan ends this CDR3, so it is likely a read error. The genes are TRBV12-3 or TRBV12-4 and TRBJ1-2; TRBD1 agrees at 9 bases. This CDR3 has 14 amino acids. The V segment lost 5 bases and the J segment 4 bases; nucleotides outside the gene matches: 5. The CDR3 is CASSPTGQGYGYTY. CDR3 DNA sequence: TGTGCCAGCAGTCCAACGGGACAGGGCTATGGCTACACCTAC.

The rearrangement uses TRBV6-5 and TRBJ1-5; 8 positions agree with TRBD1. The CDR3 is 16 amino acids. V dropped 2 bases and J dropped 3; count of bases not matched to a gene: 6. Germline-derived CDR1 and CDR2 are MNHEY and SVGAGI. CDR3 amino acids: CASSYAAGGFNQPQHF. The CDR3 DNA reads TGTGCCAGCAGTTACGCAGCAGGGGGCTTCAATCAGCCCCAGCATTTT.

This clonotype was detected ten times or more. The V and J genes are TRBV29-1 and TRBJ2-1; no clear D. This CDR3 has 12 residues. Germline values: CDR1 SQVTM, CDR2 ANQGSEA. V lost 3 bases to trimming and J lost 0 bases, with 3 bases between them. CDR3 sequence (DNA): TGCAGCGTTGACAGCTCCTACAATGAGCAGTTCTTC. This encodes CSVDSSYNEQFF.

This clonotype was observed a handful of times. The J gene is TRBJ2-5, the V gene TRBV29-1; a weak D match, TRBD2 (5 bases). The V and J ends lost 6 bases and 7 bases respectively, with 9 bases between them. The CDR3 extends over 10 amino acids. Germline V gene data show CDR1 as SQVTM and CDR2 as ANQGSEA. CDR3 nucleotides: TGCAGCGTGGCCCTAGCGACCCAGTACTTC. Its translation is CSVALATQYF.

There are a few counts of this clonotype. The chain carries TRBV5-1 and TRBJ2-7; 8 bases are shared with TRBD2. V shed 4 bases and J 5 bases; nucleotides not matched to a gene: 8. The germline CDR1 and CDR2 sequences are SGHRS and YFSETQ. This CDR3 is 14 amino acids long. Written as DNA, the CDR3 is TGCGCCAGCAGCCTGATCCCCGGGGGGGACGAGCAGTACTTC. Amino acid sequence: CASSLIPGGDEQYF.

This clonotype was detected only a few times. The J gene is TRBJ2-3, the V gene TRBV5-1; 14 bases are a match to TRBD2. Unmatched junction bases numbered 7, after V lost 3 bases and J lost 7 bases. This CDR3 region has 16 residues. Germline V lookup: CDR1 SGHRS, CDR2 YFSETQ. The CDR3 coding sequence is TGCGCCAGCAGCTCCCCGGGACTAGCGGGAGCGAATACGCAGTATTTT. It codes for CASSSPGLAGANTQYF.

This clonotype was picked up a small number of times. The J gene is TRBJ2-1, the V gene TRBV5-4, with a possible D match to TRBD2 (6 bases). Germline V gene lookup returns CDR1 SGHNT and CDR2 YYREEE (reference sequence). This CDR3 has 13 amino acids. Between the trimmed V and J ends, which lost 2 bases and 10 bases, there was a span of 13 bases. CDR3 sequence reads: CASSFDGGGEQFF. The CDR3 DNA sequence: TGTGCCAGCAGCTTCGACGGGGGTGGGGAGCAGTTCTTC.

This clonotype was seen ten or more times. The DNA of the CDR3 is TGTGCCAGCAGTTACTCGAGAGCTAGCGGGAGCCCCAGCTCCTACAATGAGCAGTTCTTC. Residues: CASSYSRASGSPSSYNEQFF. This sequence joins TRBV6-2 or TRBV6-3 and TRBJ2-1; 10 nucleotides align to TRBD2. V trimming: 0 bases; J trimming: 0 bases; junction bases outside the gene matches: 11. The CDR3 length is 20 residues. Germline CDR1 is MNHEY and CDR2 is SVGEGT.

This clonotype appeared a few times. The rearrangement uses TRBV5-1 and TRBJ2-1; 10 bases match TRBD2. CDR1 is SGHRS and CDR2 is YFSETQ in the germline V gene. After removal of 0 bases from V and 6 bases from J, the junction contained 6 bases not matched to a gene. This CDR3 region has 16 residues. The CDR3 protein is CASSLALSGGANEQFF. For the CDR3, the DNA is TGCGCCAGCAGCTTGGCTCTAAGCGGGGGGGCCAATGAGCAGTTCTTC.

The sample holds a few counts of this clonotype. The J gene is TRBJ1-4, the V gene TRBV6-5; D gene unclear. The CDR3 extends over 15 amino acids. Trimming removed 4 bases at V and 9 bases at J, with 18 bases between. CDR1 and CDR2 from the germline V gene are MNHEY and SVGAGI. The CDR3 nucleotides read TGTGCCAGCAGTTTCGGACCGGGAACACAAAAAAAACTGTTTTTT. Protein: CASSFGPGTQKKLFF.

This clonotype was recorded many times. The rearrangement joins TRBV20-1 to TRBJ2-3; 9 bases line up with TRBD1. The CDR3 consists of 15 residues. The V gene's germline CDR1 is DFQATT and CDR2 SNEGSKA (reference sequence). V dropped 3 bases and J dropped 4; count of bases not matched to a gene: 8. As DNA, the CDR3 is TGCAGTGCTAGTCATCGACAGGGGGTGGCAGATACGCAGTATTTT. Its translation: CSASHRQGVADTQYF.

This clonotype was found many times. The chain links TRBV7-6 to TRBJ1-4; D ambiguous. V dropped 1 base and J dropped 14 bases, with 14 bases sitting between them. CDR1 and CDR2 from the germline V gene are SGHVS and FNYEAQ. The CDR3 runs to 13 residues. CDR3 in amino acids: CASSLDEGYELFF. DNA for the CDR3: TGTGCCAGCAGCTTAGATGAAGGATACGAGCTGTTTTTT.

This clonotype appeared many times. V usage is TRBV12-3 or TRBV12-4 and J usage is TRBJ2-5, with 8 bases identical to TRBD2. Unmatched junction bases numbered 0, after V lost 5 bases and J lost 4 bases. The length of the CDR3 is 12 residues. CDR3 DNA sequence: TGTGCCAGCAGTACTAGCGGAGAGACCCAGTACTTC. This sequence encodes CASSTSGETQYF.

The V call is TRBV5-6, the J call TRBJ2-2; a possible D gene is TRBD2 (5 bases). V dropped 4 bases and J dropped 5 bases, with 6 bases sitting between them. Germline loops: CDR1 SGHDT, CDR2 YYEEEE. The CDR3 sequence is 12 residues long. The CDR3 here is CASSRLTGELFF. DNA for the CDR3: TGTGCCAGCAGCCGACTAACCGGGGAGCTGTTTTTT.

The sample holds many counts of this clonotype. The rearrangement uses TRBV28 and TRBJ1-1, with TRBD1 as a possible D gene (5 bases). The ends were cut back, 10 bases at V and 0 bases at J, with 12 bases in the middle. The V gene's germline CDR1 is MDHEN and CDR2 SYDVKM. The CDR3 has 13 amino acids. Here the CDR3 reads CATLTVMNTEAFF. The DNA for the CDR3 is TGTGCCACCTTGACAGTGATGAACACTGAAGCTTTCTTT.

The V and J genes are TRBV20-1 and TRBJ1-2, with D maybe TRBD1 (5 bases). The germline V gene encodes CDR1 DFQATT and CDR2 SNEGSKA (reference sequence). V lost 6 bases, J lost 4 bases, and 15 bases lay in between. CDR3 length: 13 amino acids. CDR3 amino acids: CSAGGSSLYGYTF. The CDR3 coding sequence is TGCAGTGCGGGGGGAAGTAGCCTCTATGGCTACACCTTC.

With respect to this clonotype: A junction end diverges from the germline sequence, so it may reflect a read error. The CDR3 DNA sequence: TGCAGCGTTGAAGCGGGAAGCTACGGGCAGTACTTC. It specifies CSVEAGSYGQYF. The chain employs TRBV29-1 and TRBJ2-7; D perhaps matches TRBD2 (5 bases). From germline, CDR1 is SQVTM and CDR2 ANQGSEA. The CDR3 has 12 residues.

This rearrangement joins TRBV20-1 to TRBJ1-2; perhaps TRBD1 as D (5 bases). V was clipped by 4 bases and J by 1 base, with 16 bases between them. Looked up from germline, CDR1 is DFQATT and CDR2 is SNEGSKA (reference sequence). The CDR3 contains 15 residues. CDR3 nucleotides: TGCAGTGCTACCCTGCCGGGACGGCTTAACTATGGCTACACCTTC. This translates into CSATLPGRLNYGYTF.

This clonotype was observed many times. This chain connects TRBV27 to TRBJ2-7; tentatively, D is TRBD1 (6 bases). This CDR3 spans 16 amino acids. The germline V gene has CDR1 MNHEY and CDR2 SMNVEV (reference sequence). V dropped 0 bases and J dropped 1 base, with 13 bases sitting between them. The CDR3 DNA follows: TGTGCCAGCAGTTTATCGATCGGGACACTTTCCTACGAGCAGTACTTC. Translating gives CASSLSIGTLSYEQYF.

This sequence joins TRBV20-1 and TRBJ2-7; D possibly uses TRBD1 or TRBD2 (5 bases each). The CDR3 is made up of 15 amino acids. Germline V gene data show CDR1 as DFQATT and CDR2 as SNEGSKA (reference sequence). With 3 bases removed from V and 0 bases from J, the gap between germline ends came to 15 bases. CDR3 DNA: TGCAGTGCTAGCTCTCTCCGGGACGTCTCCTACGAGCAGTACTTC. Its translation is CSASSLRDVSYEQYF.

This clonotype was counted ten times or more. In nucleotides, the CDR3 is TGTGCCAGCAGTTTTAGAGGCACCTACAATGAGCAGTTCTTC. It encodes CASSFRGTYNEQFF. The chain couples TRBV12-3 or TRBV12-4 to TRBJ2-1; D is undetermined. The V and J ends lost 3 bases and 2 bases respectively, with 8 bases between them. The CDR3 is 14 residues long.

This clonotype came up many times. The chain recombines TRBV5-5 with TRBJ2-7; D gene ambiguous. The CDR3 is 13 amino acids. Trimming shortened V by 4 bases and J by 1 base, and 9 bases separated the two germline ends. The germline V gene has CDR1 SGHKS and CDR2 YYEKEE (reference sequence). The CDR3 protein is CASSLLLSYEQYF. The CDR3 bases are TGTGCCAGCAGCCTCCTCCTATCCTACGAGCAGTACTTC. Complete variable domain (other parts from reference TRBV5-5 and TRBJ2-7): DAGVTQSPTHLIKTRGQQVTLRCSPISGHKSVSWYQQVLGQGPQFIFQYYEKEERGRGNFPDRFSARQFPNYSSELNVNALLLGDSALYLCASSLLLSYEQYFGPGTRLTVT.